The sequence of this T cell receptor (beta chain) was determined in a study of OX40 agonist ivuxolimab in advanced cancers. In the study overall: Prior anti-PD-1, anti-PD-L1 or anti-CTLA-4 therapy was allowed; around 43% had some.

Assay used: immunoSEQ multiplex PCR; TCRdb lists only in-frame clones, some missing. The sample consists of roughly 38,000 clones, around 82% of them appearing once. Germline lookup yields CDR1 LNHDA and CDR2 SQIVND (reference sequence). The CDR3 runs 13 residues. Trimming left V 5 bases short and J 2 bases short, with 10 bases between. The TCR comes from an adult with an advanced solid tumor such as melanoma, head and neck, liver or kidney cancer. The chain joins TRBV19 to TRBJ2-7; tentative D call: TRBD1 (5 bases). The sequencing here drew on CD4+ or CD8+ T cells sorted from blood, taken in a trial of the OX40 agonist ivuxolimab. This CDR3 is CASSGSGPYEQYF. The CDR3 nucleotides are TGTGCCAGTAGTGGGTCAGGGCCCTACGAGCAGTACTTC.